This T cell receptor (beta chain) was sequenced in a study of blood T cells in healthy people across ages. The authors ran a second PCR of roughly 6 to 12 cycles using a sample-barcoded 5' primer and a J-beta primer mix. One entry per CDR3 protein results from TCRdb running MiXCR on the 5' RACE reads. The sample lists more than 1,000,000 distinct CDR3 sequences, around 25% seen once, with about 0.8% in the top ten. This clonotype was counted between two and nine times. What it recognizes is unknown. Study results and limitations: The long-lived group displayed more naive CD4+ cells, plus higher diversity, than the aged donors did.

The same sample was also used in a study of T cells of mothers and their children. Per that study: Using roughly 1.5 ug per 15 ul, all extracted RNA underwent cDNA synthesis. None of the identified T cell clones proved to be persistent microchimeric clones.

Sequencing was performed on blood. This clonotype was sampled from a girl aged 2-15 years in good health.

DNA of the CDR3: TGTGCCAGCAGCGATGGGACTTCGCTAATTACCGGGGAGCTGTTTTTT. Translation gives CASSDGTSLITGELFF. The chain recombines TRBV11-2 with TRBJ2-2; the D gene is possibly TRBD2 (6 bases). With 5 bases removed from V and 5 bases from J, the gap between germline ends came to 18 bases. CDR3 length: 16 amino acids. Germline assignment: CDR1 SGHAT and CDR2 FQNNGV.